Below are 14 T cell receptor beta chains sequenced from a single sample in a study of blood T cell repertoires in COVID-19. Generated by immunoSEQ multiplex PCR, the TCRdb table keeps only in-frame clones and is missing some. The sample includes 350,000 to 550,000 clones, more than 85% seen only once; the top ten take around 4.5%. Material for sequencing was peripheral blood. The receptors derive from a woman in her 30s with acute or convalescent COVID-19.

The rearrangement links TRBV24-1 to TRBJ2-3, with TRBD2 as a possible D gene (6 bases). The V end was cut by 5 bases, the J end by 3 bases, with 17 bases between. Germline values: CDR1 KGHDR, CDR2 SFDVKD. The CDR3 has 16 amino acids. CDR3 in DNA: TGTGCCACCAGTGGGGGGGACGCCGTGTTTACAGATACGCAGTATTTT. Translated, it gives CATSGGDAVFTDTQYF.

The gene calls are TRBV13 and TRBJ2-1; D unresolved. In germline, CDR1 is PRHDT, CDR2 FYEKMQ (reference sequence). V was trimmed by 4 bases and J by 3 bases, leaving 16 bases between them. The CDR3 length is 16 residues. CDR3 sequence (DNA): TGTGCCAGCAGCTCCTTCCAACACATCGACTACAATGAGCAGTTCTTC. Translation gives CASSSFQHIDYNEQFF.

V and J are TRBV3-1 (or the pseudogene TRBV3-2) and TRBJ1-6; maybe TRBD1 (5 bases). V lost 1 base and J lost 9, with 16 bases in between. The germline CDR1 and CDR2 sequences are LGHDT and YNNKEL (reference sequence). The length of the CDR3 is 16 residues. The CDR3 sequence is CASSQGNRGSRSPLHF. CDR3 bases: TGTGCCAGCAGCCAAGGCAATAGGGGATCGCGTTCACCCCTCCACTTT.

J is TRBJ1-6 and V is TRBV5-6; D is unclear. The CDR3 has 15 amino acids. V was pared by 0 bases and J by 9 bases, with 13 bases between. The germline gives CDR1 SGHDT, CDR2 YYEEEE. CDR3 DNA: TGTGCCAGCAGCTTGGGGTCGGGAATGGGTTCACCCCTCCACTTT. It specifies CASSLGSGMGSPLHF. The whole variable domain, remainder taken from reference TRBV5-6 and TRBJ1-6, is DAGVTQSPTHLIKTRGQQVTLRCSPKSGHDTVSWYQQALGQGPQFIFQYYEEEERQRGNFPDRFSGHQFPNYSSELNVNALLLGDSALYLCASSLGSGMGSPLHFGNGTRLTVT.

This clone was observed once. DNA of the CDR3: TGTGCCAGCAGCTTTGGGGGGTTAATTCAGTACTTC. Translating it yields CASSFGGLIQYF. V and J are TRBV11-2 and TRBJ2-4; possible D gene TRBD2, 6 bases. Germline CDR1 and CDR2: SGHAT and FQNNGV. V lost 3 bases to trimming and J lost 10 bases, with 10 bases between them. The CDR3 runs to 12 residues.

The chain combines TRBV30 with TRBJ1-1; 10 bases are shared with TRBD1. The CDR3 is 14 residues long. Looked up from germline, CDR1 is GTSNPN and CDR2 is SVGIG (reference sequence). J lost 6 bases, V lost 3 bases, and 7 bases had no gene match. CDR3 sequence: CAWRRQGAPAEAFF. The CDR3 nucleotides are TGTGCCTGGAGGCGACAGGGGGCGCCGGCTGAAGCTTTCTTT.

The count of this clone is one. The chain joins TRBV3-1 (or the pseudogene TRBV3-2) to TRBJ1-2; the match to TRBD1 covers 9 bases. The CDR3 has 14 residues. Losses at the gene ends were 6 bases for V and 5 bases for J; bases not matched to a gene: 7. Looked up from germline, CDR1 is LGHDT and CDR2 is YNNKEL (reference sequence). The DNA for the CDR3 is TGTGCCAGCAGGCCGGGACAGGGAATGTATGGCTACACCTTC. It codes for CASRPGQGMYGYTF.

J is TRBJ1-5 and V is TRBV18; 8 bases map to TRBD1. Per germline, CDR1 KGHSH and CDR2 LQKENI. The V and J ends lost 3 bases and 7 bases, in that order; junction bases with no gene match: 2. This CDR3 has 13 amino acids. For the CDR3, the DNA is TGTGCCAGCTCACCTGGGACAGGACAGCCCCAGCATTTT. It is translated as CASSPGTGQPQHF.

This chain links TRBV28 with TRBJ1-4, with D perhaps TRBD1 (6 bases). Trimming stripped 3 bases from V and 2 bases from J, with 10 bases between. The CDR3 sequence is 15 residues long. The germline gives CDR1 MDHEN, CDR2 SYDVKM. This CDR3 is CASSFLGATNEKLFF. DNA of the CDR3: TGTGCCAGCAGTTTTTTGGGGGCGACTAATGAAAAACTGTTTTTT. Based on the CDR3 plus reference TRBV28 and TRBJ1-4, the full variable domain is DVKVTQSSRYLVKRTGEKVFLECVQDMDHENMFWYRQDPGLGLRLIYFSYDVKMKEKGDIPEGYSVSREKKERFSLILESASTNQTSMYLCASSFLGATNEKLFFGSGTQLSVL.

The chain couples TRBV2 to TRBJ2-7, with TRBD1 matching over 10 bases. Germline trimming cut 7 bases from V and 6 bases from J; bases unmatched to any gene: 3. The CDR3 totals 12 residues. The germline V gene encodes CDR1 SNHLY and CDR2 FYNNEI. DNA for the CDR3: TGTGCCAGCACCGGACAGGGGGTCGAGCAGTACTTC. Translation: CASTGQGVEQYF.

The gene calls are TRBV3-1 (or the pseudogene TRBV3-2) and TRBJ1-1; 9 nucleotides match TRBD1. The J segment lost 5 bases and the V segment lost 4 bases, leaving 8 bases of the junction unmatched. Germline CDR1 LGHDT, CDR2 YNNKEL (reference sequence). The CDR3 covers 15 residues. The CDR3, as DNA: TGTGCCAGCAGCCTGGCCCGGGACAGGGTGACTGAAGCTTTCTTT. Translation gives CASSLARDRVTEAFF.

This chain joins TRBV5-1 and TRBJ2-3; D might be TRBD2 (6 bases). In germline, CDR1 is SGHRS, CDR2 YFSETQ. This CDR3 region has 16 residues. Trimming shortened V by 4 bases and J by 2 bases, and 17 bases separated the two germline ends. CDR3 sequence: CASSPRGAGPTDTQYF. The CDR3 DNA sequence: TGCGCCAGCAGCCCACGTGGAGCGGGCCCCACAGATACGCAGTATTTT.

This clone is a singleton in its sample. The chain recombines TRBV27 with TRBJ1-5; D ambiguous. With 3 bases removed from V and 7 bases from J, the gap between germline ends came to 10 bases. Germline CDR1 reads MNHEY; CDR2 reads SMNVEV (reference sequence). This CDR3 has 13 residues. CDR3 protein: CASSLHPGQPQHF. The CDR3 DNA reads TGTGCCAGCAGTTTGCACCCCGGGCAGCCCCAGCATTTT.

The chain has TRBV10-3 and TRBJ1-2; the match to TRBD1 covers 7 bases. Unmatched junction bases numbered 4, after V lost 3 bases and J lost 6 bases. From germline, CDR1 is ENHRY and CDR2 SYGVKD. CDR3 size: 13 residues. The CDR3 nucleotides read TGTGCCATCAGTGACAGGGGGACGGATGGCTACACCTTC. This encodes CAISDRGTDGYTF.